One sample yielded the 16 T cell receptor beta chains listed below, sequenced in a study of T cell responses to AZD1222 COVID-19 vaccine. Using immunoSEQ multiplex PCR, the repertoire was profiled, and TCRdb retains in-frame clones only, with some absent. The table lists about 220,000 clones, about 92% of them singletons, with roughly 0.99% in the top ten. The source was peripheral blood, collected on day 0 of MenACWY control vaccination. These receptor sequences come from an adult in good health.

The J gene is TRBJ1-2, the V gene TRBV5-6, with a tentative D call TRBD1 (5 bases). The CDR3 covers 15 residues. The V gene's germline CDR1 is SGHDT and CDR2 YYEEEE. Trimming pared 4 bases from V and 4 bases from J, leaving 17 bases between. The CDR3: CASSLGRVGGYGYTF. The CDR3 coding sequence is TGTGCCAGCAGCCTGGGGCGGGTCGGGGGCTATGGCTACACCTTC.

V gene TRBV6-5 combines with J gene TRBJ1-2, with D hard to call. The CDR3 contains 16 residues. The ends were cut back, 4 bases at V and 4 bases at J, with 19 bases in the middle. From germline, CDR1 is MNHEY and CDR2 SVGAGI. CDR3 amino acids: CASSFRHPGTLYGYTF. In nucleotides, the CDR3 is TGTGCCAGCAGTTTCCGACACCCAGGAACCCTCTATGGCTACACCTTC.

The chain links TRBV5-1 to TRBJ2-1; 7 positions agree with TRBD2. Trimming at V came to 0 bases and at J to 0 bases, leaving 12 bases not matched to a gene. CDR1 and CDR2 (germline): SGHRS, YFSETQ. CDR3 length: 19 residues. CDR3 residues: CASSLGRTSLRSSYNEQFF. The CDR3 DNA reads as TGCGCCAGCAGCTTGGGACGGACTAGTCTACGAAGCTCCTACAATGAGCAGTTCTTC.

CDR3 region: CASSRGRVEGENIQYF. CDR3 in DNA: TGTGCCAGCAGCCGGGGGCGGGTAGAAGGAGAAAACATTCAGTACTTC. This rearrangement joins TRBV3-1 (or the pseudogene TRBV3-2) to TRBJ2-4; a possible D gene is TRBD1 (6 bases). The V end lost 4 bases, the J end lost 5 bases, and 18 bases lay between the germline ends. CDR1 LGHDT and CDR2 YNNKEL come from the germline V gene (reference sequence). The CDR3 is 16 amino acids.

The chain couples TRBV27 to TRBJ1-2; no reliable D call. The CDR3 totals 14 residues. Germline V gene data show CDR1 as MNHEY and CDR2 as SMNVEV (reference sequence). The V gene lost 5 bases and the J gene lost 7 bases, with 17 bases spanning the gap. CDR3 in DNA: TGTGCCAGCAGTGAGCGGCGGTCGGTTATTGGCTACACCTTC. Translation: CASSERRSVIGYTF.

The rearrangement links TRBV2 to TRBJ1-6, with 8 nucleotides matching TRBD1. This CDR3 comprises 16 residues. J lost 7 bases, V lost 3 bases, and 8 bases had no gene match. The V gene's germline CDR1 is SNHLY and CDR2 FYNNEI. CDR3 in amino acids: CASSEAGGSMNSPLHF. In DNA form, the CDR3 reads TGTGCCAGCAGTGAGGCAGGGGGCAGTATGAATTCACCCCTCCACTTT.

V and J are TRBV3-1 (or the pseudogene TRBV3-2) and TRBJ1-6; a weak D match, TRBD1 (5 bases). V was cut by 5 bases and J by 16 bases, with 15 bases left in between. CDR1 and CDR2 (germline): LGHDT, YNNKEL (reference sequence). CDR3 length: 12 amino acids. Written as DNA, the CDR3 is TGTGCCAGCAGCATCCCCAAGGGGCCTCTCCACTTT. Residues: CASSIPKGPLHF.

V gene TRBV13 combines with J gene TRBJ2-1, with D tentatively TRBD2 (6 bases). Between the trimmed V and J ends, which lost 3 bases and 3 bases, there was a span of 12 bases. This CDR3 contains 15 residues. Looked up from germline, CDR1 is PRHDT and CDR2 is FYEKMQ (reference sequence). The CDR3 bases are TGTGCCAGCAGCTTTACACGGGGGTTCTACAATGAGCAGTTCTTC. Translation gives CASSFTRGFYNEQFF. Complete variable domain (other parts from reference TRBV13 and TRBJ2-1): AAGVIQSPRHLIKEKRETATLKCYPIPRHDTVYWYQQGPGQDPQFLISFYEKMQSDKGSIPDRFSAQQFSDYHSELNMSSLELGDSALYFCASSFTRGFYNEQFFGPGTRLTVL.

This clone appeared once. CDR3 residues: CASSLVLGEAFF. CDR3 sequence (DNA): TGTGCCAGCAGTTTAGTCCTCGGAGAAGCTTTCTTT. V is TRBV12-3 or TRBV12-4 and J is TRBJ1-1; D unresolved. Trimming stripped 1 base from V and 8 bases from J, with 8 bases between. The CDR3 loop spans 12 amino acids.

Note on this clone: The identical CDR3 is also encoded by other nucleotide sequences in the sample. The chain combines TRBV18 with TRBJ2-1, with TRBD2 matching 14 bases. Germline V lookup: CDR1 KGHSH, CDR2 LQKENI. Germline trimming cut 5 bases from V and 7 bases from J; bases unmatched to any gene: 4. This CDR3 spans 15 amino acids. CDR3 nucleotides: TGTGCCAGCTCATTGACTAGCGGGGGGGCAAATGAGCAGTTCTTC. It codes for CASSLTSGGANEQFF.

The chain is built from TRBV30 and TRBJ1-1; D may be TRBD1 (5 bases). The CDR3 loop spans 14 amino acids. Trimming left V 8 bases short and J 2 bases short, with 18 bases between. Germline loops: CDR1 GTSNPN, CDR2 SVGIG (reference sequence). The CDR3 sequence: CAASLTALNTEAFF. CDR3 coding DNA: TGTGCCGCCTCTCTGACAGCCTTAAACACTGAAGCTTTCTTT.

The chain is built from TRBV4-1 and TRBJ1-1, with TRBD1 identical over 10 bases. J gave up 1 base and V 4 bases, and 9 bases lay outside the gene matches. The germline V gene has CDR1 MGHRA and CDR2 YSYEKL. The CDR3 spans 17 residues. For the CDR3, the DNA is TGCGCCAGCAGCCGTGCTGGCGACAGGGGGCCGAACACTGAAGCTTTCTTT. Encoded protein: CASSRAGDRGPNTEAFF.

The chain joins TRBV4-1 to TRBJ2-1, with a tentative D call TRBD2 (6 bases). The CDR3 has 15 residues. Germline loops: CDR1 MGHRA, CDR2 YSYEKL. V lost 4 bases to trimming and J lost 5 bases, with 15 bases between them. The CDR3: CASSPRLGTDNEQFF. CDR3 coding DNA: TGCGCCAGCAGCCCTCGACTAGGGACGGACAATGAGCAGTTCTTC.

This chain joins TRBV6-2 or TRBV6-3 and TRBJ1-2; 9 bases map to TRBD1. The CDR3 loop spans 17 amino acids. After removal of 4 bases from V and 0 bases from J, the junction contained 9 bases not matched to a gene. The germline gives CDR1 MNHEY, CDR2 SVGEGT. The DNA for the CDR3 is TGTGCCAGCAGTTCCGGGACAGGGTCCGTAGCTAACTATGGCTACACCTTC. Translated, it gives CASSSGTGSVANYGYTF.

Here the CDR3 DNA reads TGTGCCAGCAGTTTAAAAGCCCCCTACGAGCAGTACTTC. Translation: CASSLKAPYEQYF. The V call is TRBV27, the J call TRBJ2-7; D is unclear. V was cut by 2 bases and J by 2 bases, with 7 bases left in between. The germline CDR1 and CDR2 sequences are MNHEY and SMNVEV (reference sequence). The CDR3 is 13 residues long.

The V gene is TRBV7-8, the J gene TRBJ1-1, with D perhaps matching TRBD1 (5 bases). The ends were cut back, 5 bases at V and 4 bases at J, with 14 bases in the middle. CDR3 length: 14 amino acids. Germline CDR1 reads SGHVS; CDR2 reads FQNEAQ. The CDR3 spells CASSLETGFTEAFF. DNA for the CDR3: TGTGCCAGCAGCCTGGAAACAGGATTCACTGAAGCTTTCTTT.